This section outlines one T cell receptor (beta chain) sequence together with its context. Its target is unknown. This sequence may be a read error, since a much larger clone differs from it by one base. Stated time point: newly diagnosed GD, antithyroid drugs for less than 3 months. The authors made the TCR library using RNA they extracted from PBMCs. Enrollment of patients was through an endocrinology department in Xi'an, China. The record originates from a study of regulatory T cells in long-lasting Graves disease. About the research overall: Graves' cases, newly diagnosed, had used antithyroid drugs under 3 months. Whole-study results and caveats: No thyroid tissue was studied; the work used peripheral blood only. Less diverse TCR repertoires were seen in persistent Graves' patients than in newly diagnosed ones.

According to the study, TCR beta libraries were built with iRepertoire HTBI primers and CDR3-region Arm-PCR. Using its own MiXCR run on the multiplex PCR reads, TCRdb lists one record per CDR3 protein. In the table there are 400,000 to 500,000 distinct CDR3 sequences, 15% of which are singletons. The CDR3 length is 16 residues. V gave up 4 bases and J gave up 4 bases; unmatched junction bases: 9. Germline CDR1 MNHEY, CDR2 SVGEGT. These data also featured in a second study, about T cells in Graves' hyperthyroidism and ophthalmopathy.

This specimen was peripheral blood mononuclear cells (PBMCs), taken at new diagnosis, from a patient treated with antithyroid drugs. This receptor was obtained from a woman between 40 and 55 years old with Graves disease. The chain has TRBV6-2 or TRBV6-3 and TRBJ2-3; 9 bases fit TRBD2. The DNA for the CDR3 is TGTGCCAGCAGTTCTGCCCCCGGGACTAGCTCAGATACGCAGTATTTT. This translates into CASSSAPGTSSDTQYF.